A single T cell receptor beta chain is shown here with its context. The data are from a study of shared T cell receptors in the human thymus. With 3 bases clipped from V and 0 bases from J, the junction kept 6 bases outside the gene matches. Germline V gene sequence: CDR1 SGHDT, CDR2 YYEEEE. The CDR3 spans 16 residues. The table came from immunoSEQ multiplex PCR; TCRdb's copy has only in-frame clones and leaves some out. This sample has 700,000 or so clones, with approximately 85% found just once. These data also featured in a second study, about human thymus T cells. That report adds: Seemingly biased V and J gene usage marked thymic and blood repertoires.

Sequenced material: thymocytes. The V call is TRBV5-6, the J call TRBJ2-1; 7 nucleotides line up with TRBD1. The sequence derives from a girl in the first two years of life with a congenital heart defect. The CDR3, as DNA: TGTGCCAGCAGCTACACAGGGGATGGCTCCTACAATGAGCAGTTCTTC. Translation: CASSYTGDGSYNEQFF.